The clone carrying this TCR beta chain was observed a few times. The antigen is not known. This sample's treatment: roughly ten-day PBMC culture with coronavirus spike peptide pools or control peptides (ViraFEST assay). CD4+ T lymphocytes from the unexposed donor were collected before the COVID-19 pandemic (2011-2018). The CDR3 is 14 amino acids. The germline V gene has CDR1 ENHRY and CDR2 SYGVKD. V lost 6 bases to trimming and J lost 2 bases; unmatched junction nucleotides: 5. The source of the sample is a study of vaccination and CD4 T cells after COVID-19. The Oncomine TCR Beta short-read assay was what sequenced the DNA obtained from cultured CD4+ T cells. One entry per CDR3 protein, called by TCRdb with MiXCR from the PCR reads. Of roughly 6,500 distinct CDR3 sequences in the sample, about 32% were seen once.

The sequence was collected from a human donor in good health. This chain joins TRBV10-3 and TRBJ2-5, with TRBD1 matching 8 bases. Sequenced input: CD4+ T cells from blood, cultured in vitro. The CDR3 bases are TGTGCCATCAGAGCGCAGGGGGCACAAGAGACCCAGTACTTC. It is translated as CAIRAQGAQETQYF.